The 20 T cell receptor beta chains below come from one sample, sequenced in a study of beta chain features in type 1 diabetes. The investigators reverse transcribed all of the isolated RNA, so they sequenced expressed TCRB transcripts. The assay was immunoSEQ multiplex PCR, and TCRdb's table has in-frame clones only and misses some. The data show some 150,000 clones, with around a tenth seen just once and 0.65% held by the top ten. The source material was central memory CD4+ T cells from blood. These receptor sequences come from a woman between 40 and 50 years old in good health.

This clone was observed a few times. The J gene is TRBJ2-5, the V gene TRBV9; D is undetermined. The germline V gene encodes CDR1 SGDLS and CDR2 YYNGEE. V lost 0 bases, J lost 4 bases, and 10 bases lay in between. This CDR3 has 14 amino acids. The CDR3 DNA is TGTGCCAGCAGCGTAGGGCCGGAGATAGAGACCCAGTACTTC. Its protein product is CASSVGPEIETQYF. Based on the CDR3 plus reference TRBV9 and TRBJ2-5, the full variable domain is DSGVTQTPKHLITATGQRVTLRCSPRSGDLSVYWYQQSLDQGLQFLIQYYNGEERAKGNILERFSAQQFPDLHSELNLSSLELGDSALYFCASSVGPEIETQYFGPGTRLLVL.

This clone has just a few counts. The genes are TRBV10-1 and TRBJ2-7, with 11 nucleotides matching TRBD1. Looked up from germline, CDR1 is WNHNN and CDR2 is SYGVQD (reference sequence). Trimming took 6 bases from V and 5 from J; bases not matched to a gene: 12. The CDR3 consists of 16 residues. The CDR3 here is CASSGPGTGGKHEQYF. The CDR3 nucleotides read TGCGCCAGCAGCGGGCCCGGGACAGGGGGTAAACACGAGCAGTACTTC.

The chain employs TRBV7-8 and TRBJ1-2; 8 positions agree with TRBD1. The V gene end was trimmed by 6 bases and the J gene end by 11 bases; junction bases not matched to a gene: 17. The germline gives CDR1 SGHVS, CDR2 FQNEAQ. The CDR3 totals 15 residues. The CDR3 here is CASRSGQGISLSYTF. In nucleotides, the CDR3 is TGTGCCAGCAGAAGTGGACAGGGAATATCTCTTTCGTACACCTTC.

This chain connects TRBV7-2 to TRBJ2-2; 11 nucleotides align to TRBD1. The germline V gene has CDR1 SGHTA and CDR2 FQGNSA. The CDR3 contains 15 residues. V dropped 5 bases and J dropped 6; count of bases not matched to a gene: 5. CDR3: CASSVTGQGAGELFF. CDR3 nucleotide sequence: TGTGCCAGCAGCGTTACGGGACAGGGGGCCGGGGAGCTGTTTTTT.

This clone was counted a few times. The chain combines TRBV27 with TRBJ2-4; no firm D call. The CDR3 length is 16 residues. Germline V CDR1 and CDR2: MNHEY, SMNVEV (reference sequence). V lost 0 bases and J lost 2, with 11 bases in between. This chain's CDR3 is CASSLSAGLTKNIQYF. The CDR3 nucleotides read TGTGCCAGCAGTTTATCGGCAGGTCTTACCAAAAACATTCAGTACTTC.

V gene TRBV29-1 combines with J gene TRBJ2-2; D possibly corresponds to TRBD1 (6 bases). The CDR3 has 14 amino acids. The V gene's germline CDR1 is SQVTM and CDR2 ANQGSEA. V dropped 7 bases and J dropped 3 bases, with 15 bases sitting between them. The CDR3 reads CSGQVDKYTGELFF. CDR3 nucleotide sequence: TGCAGCGGACAGGTTGATAAGTACACCGGGGAGCTGTTTTTT.

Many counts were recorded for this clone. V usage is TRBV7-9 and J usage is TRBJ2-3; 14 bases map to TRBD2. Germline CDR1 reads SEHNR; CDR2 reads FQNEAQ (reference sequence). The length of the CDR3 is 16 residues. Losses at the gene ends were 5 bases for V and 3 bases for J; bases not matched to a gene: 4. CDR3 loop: CASSATSGGATDTQYF. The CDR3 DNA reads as TGTGCCAGCAGCGCGACTAGCGGGGGGGCAACAGATACGCAGTATTTT. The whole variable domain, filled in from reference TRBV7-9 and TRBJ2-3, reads DTGVSQNPRHKITKRGQNVTFRCDPISEHNRLYWYRQTLGQGPEFLTYFQNEAQLEKSRLLSDRFSAERPKGSFSTLEIQRTEQGDSAMYLCASSATSGGATDTQYFGPGTRLTVL.

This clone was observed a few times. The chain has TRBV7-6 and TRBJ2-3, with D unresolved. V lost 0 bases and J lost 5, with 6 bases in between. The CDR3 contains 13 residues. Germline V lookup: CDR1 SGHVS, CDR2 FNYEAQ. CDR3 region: CASSLAQIDTQYF. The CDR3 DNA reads TGTGCCAGCAGCTTAGCGCAGATAGATACGCAGTATTTT.

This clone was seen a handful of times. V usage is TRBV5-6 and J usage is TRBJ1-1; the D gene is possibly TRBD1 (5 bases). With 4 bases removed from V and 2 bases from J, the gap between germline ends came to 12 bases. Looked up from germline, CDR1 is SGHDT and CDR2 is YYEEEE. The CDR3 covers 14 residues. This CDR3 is CASSPGHFNTEAFF. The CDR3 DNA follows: TGTGCCAGCAGCCCCGGACATTTCAACACTGAAGCTTTCTTT.

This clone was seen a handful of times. The CDR3 bases are TGTGCCAGCAGTTCCAGACAGGGGGTCGGCTCTGGGGCCAACGTCCTGACTTTC. Protein product: CASSSRQGVGSGANVLTF. V usage is TRBV27 and J usage is TRBJ2-6; TRBD1 agrees at 9 bases. The J segment lost 0 bases and the V segment lost 4 bases, leaving 7 bases of the junction unmatched. CDR3 size: 18 residues. Germline CDR1 is MNHEY and CDR2 is SMNVEV (reference sequence). Complete variable domain (other parts from reference TRBV27 and TRBJ2-6): EAQVTQNPRYLITVTGKKLTVTCSQNMNHEYMSWYRQDPGLGLRQIYYSMNVEVTDKGDVPEGYKVSRKEKRNFPLILESPSPNQTSLYFCASSSRQGVGSGANVLTFGAGSRLTVL.

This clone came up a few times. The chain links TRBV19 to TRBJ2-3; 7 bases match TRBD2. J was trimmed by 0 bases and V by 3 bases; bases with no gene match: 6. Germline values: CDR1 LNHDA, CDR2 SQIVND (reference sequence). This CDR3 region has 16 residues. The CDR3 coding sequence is TGTGCCAGTAGTATCGCGGCTAGCGGTAGCACAGATACGCAGTATTTT. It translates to CASSIAASGSTDTQYF.

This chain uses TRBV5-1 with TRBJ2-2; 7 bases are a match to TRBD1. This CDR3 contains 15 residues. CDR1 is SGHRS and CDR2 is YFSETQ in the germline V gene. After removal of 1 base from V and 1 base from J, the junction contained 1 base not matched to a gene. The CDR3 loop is CASSLSGGNTGELFF. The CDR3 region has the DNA TGCGCCAGCAGCTTGTCAGGGGGGAACACCGGGGAGCTGTTTTTT.

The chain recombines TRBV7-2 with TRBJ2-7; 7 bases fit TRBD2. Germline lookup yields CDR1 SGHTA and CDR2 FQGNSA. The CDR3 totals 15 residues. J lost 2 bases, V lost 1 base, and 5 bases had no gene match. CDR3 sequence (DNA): TGTGCCAGCAGCTTAGAGCTTAGCGGGCCCTACGAGCAGTACTTC. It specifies CASSLELSGPYEQYF.

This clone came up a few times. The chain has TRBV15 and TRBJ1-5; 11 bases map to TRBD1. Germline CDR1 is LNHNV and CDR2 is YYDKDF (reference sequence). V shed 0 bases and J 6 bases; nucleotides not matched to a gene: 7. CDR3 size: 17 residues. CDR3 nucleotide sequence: TGTGCCACCAGCAGAGACCCTGGACAGGGGGCTTCTCAGCCCCAGCATTTT. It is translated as CATSRDPGQGASQPQHF.

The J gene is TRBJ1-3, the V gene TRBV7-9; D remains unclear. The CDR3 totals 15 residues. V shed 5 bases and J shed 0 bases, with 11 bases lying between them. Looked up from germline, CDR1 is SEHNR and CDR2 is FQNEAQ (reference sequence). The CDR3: CASSIGSVSGNTIYF. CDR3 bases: TGTGCCAGCAGCATAGGGTCGGTCTCTGGAAACACCATATATTTT.

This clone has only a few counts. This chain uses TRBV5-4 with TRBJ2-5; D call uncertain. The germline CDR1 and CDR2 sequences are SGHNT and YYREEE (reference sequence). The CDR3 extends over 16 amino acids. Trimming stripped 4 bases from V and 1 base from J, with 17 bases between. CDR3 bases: TGTGCCAGCAGCCCATTGTCCCCAGTCTCCCAAGAGACCCAGTACTTC. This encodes CASSPLSPVSQETQYF.

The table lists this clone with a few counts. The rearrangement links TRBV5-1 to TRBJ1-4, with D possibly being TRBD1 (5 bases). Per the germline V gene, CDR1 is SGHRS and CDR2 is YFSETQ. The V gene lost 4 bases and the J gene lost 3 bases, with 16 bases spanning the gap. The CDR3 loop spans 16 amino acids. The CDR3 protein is CASSPGRLGANEKLFF. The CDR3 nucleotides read TGCGCCAGCAGCCCGGGGAGACTAGGGGCTAATGAAAAACTGTTTTTT. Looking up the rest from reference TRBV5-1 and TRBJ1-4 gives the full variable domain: KAGVTQTPRYLIKTRGQQVTLSCSPISGHRSVSWYQQTPGQGLQFLFEYFSETQRNKGNFPGRFSGRQFSNSRSEMNVSTLELGDSALYLCASSPGRLGANEKLFFGSGTQLSVL.

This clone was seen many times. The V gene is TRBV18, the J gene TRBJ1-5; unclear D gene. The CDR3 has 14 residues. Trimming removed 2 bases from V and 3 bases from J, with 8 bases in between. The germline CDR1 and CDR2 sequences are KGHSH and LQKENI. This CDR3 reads CASSPAVANQPQHF. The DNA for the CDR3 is TGTGCCAGCTCACCAGCAGTGGCCAATCAGCCCCAGCATTTT.

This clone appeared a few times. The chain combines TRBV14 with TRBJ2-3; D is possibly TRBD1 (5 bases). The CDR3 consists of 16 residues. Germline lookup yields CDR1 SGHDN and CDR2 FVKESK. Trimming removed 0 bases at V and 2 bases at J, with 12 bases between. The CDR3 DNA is TGTGCCAGCAGCCAAGAGTTCACAGGACACACAGATACGCAGTATTTT. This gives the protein CASSQEFTGHTDTQYF.

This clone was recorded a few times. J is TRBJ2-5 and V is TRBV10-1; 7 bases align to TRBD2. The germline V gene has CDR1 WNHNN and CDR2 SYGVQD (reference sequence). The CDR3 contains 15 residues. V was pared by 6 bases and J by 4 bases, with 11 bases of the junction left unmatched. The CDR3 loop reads CASSTSRGRGETQYF. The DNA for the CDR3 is TGCGCCAGCAGCACCTCCCGGGGGAGGGGAGAGACCCAGTACTTC.